This TCR beta chain came from a study of T cells in Graves' hyperthyroidism and ophthalmopathy. Amplified TCR beta CDR3 regions came from RNA transcripts. The HTBI set primed first-round TCR CDR3 RT-PCR. One entry per CDR3 protein, called by TCRdb with MiXCR from the multiplex PCR reads. The sample holds approximately 620,000 distinct CDR3 sequences, approximately 15% seen once. The trim removed 4 bases at V and 1 base at J, leaving 5 bases unmatched. The CDR3 is made up of 16 amino acids. Germline CDR1 is SGDLS and CDR2 is YYNGEE. This clonotype was seen a handful of times. The chain employs TRBV9 and TRBJ2-1, with 10 bases matching TRBD2. Sequenced: blood. The TCR was taken from a woman in her forties with Graves' ophthalmopathy. Here the CDR3 reads CASSLTAGGSYNEQFF. For the CDR3, the DNA is TGTGCCAGCAGCCTTACAGCGGGAGGGTCCTACAATGAGCAGTTCTTC.